The 30 T cell receptor beta chains reported below all come from one sample, sequenced in a study of cytomegalovirus exposure and HLA in healthy donors. 13 Jbeta primers and 60 Vbeta primers were used for the PCR. Sequenced by immunoSEQ multiplex PCR; TCRdb stores in-frame clones only, minus some. This table holds 160,000 or so clones, around four fifths found once. Input material: PBMCs. These receptors all stem from a woman aged 45-59 years in good health and CMV-seronegative.

The chain couples TRBV6-5 to TRBJ1-3; D remains ambiguous. CDR1 and CDR2 from the germline V gene are MNHEY and SVGAGI. The V gene lost 6 bases and the J gene lost 0 bases, with 3 bases spanning the gap. This CDR3 contains 12 residues. Written as DNA, the CDR3 is TGTGCCAGCAGGAGCTCTGGAAACACCATATATTTT. It is translated as CASRSSGNTIYF.

The chain has TRBV2 and TRBJ1-5, with 8 nucleotides matching TRBD1. V was clipped by 6 bases and J by 6 bases; unmatched bases: 4. The CDR3 runs to 13 residues. From germline, CDR1 is SNHLY and CDR2 FYNNEI. CDR3 in amino acids: CASRGQESQPQHF. CDR3 nucleotide sequence: TGTGCCAGCAGGGGACAGGAAAGTCAGCCCCAGCATTTT.

There are a few counts of this clone. The chain couples TRBV19 to TRBJ1-3, with TRBD1 identical over 8 bases. The CDR3 covers 13 residues. Trimming took 6 bases from V and 7 from J; bases not matched to a gene: 5. Germline V gives CDR1 LNHDA, CDR2 SQIVND (reference sequence). The chain's CDR3 is CASRRTGPNTIYF. The CDR3 nucleotides are TGTGCCAGTAGACGGACAGGGCCGAACACCATATATTTT.

This chain connects TRBV4-1 to TRBJ1-2, with 8 bases aligning to TRBD1. Germline V gene lookup returns CDR1 MGHRA and CDR2 YSYEKL. Trimming took 2 bases from V and 4 from J; bases not matched to a gene: 6. This CDR3 is 15 amino acids long. The CDR3 bases are TGCGCCAGCAGCCAACCGACAGGGGTTGTCTATGGCTACACCTTC. This gives the protein CASSQPTGVVYGYTF.

The V call is TRBV6-5, the J call TRBJ2-3; TRBD2 agrees at 8 bases. Germline CDR1 reads MNHEY; CDR2 reads SVGAGI. V lost 6 bases, J lost 7 bases, and 9 bases stayed unmatched. The CDR3 is 14 residues long. The CDR3 region is CASRLRGGRYTQYF. The DNA for the CDR3 is TGTGCCAGCAGACTACGGGGGGGCCGGTATACGCAGTATTTT.

The CDR3 DNA is TGTGCCAGCAGTGCTCCAGGCTATGGCTACACCTTC. Protein: CASSAPGYGYTF. The chain links TRBV25-1 to TRBJ1-2; D unclear. Per the germline V gene, CDR1 is MGHDK and CDR2 is SYGVNS. Trimming took 4 bases from V and 4 from J, leaving 7 bases between them. The CDR3 spans 12 residues.

This chain links TRBV14 with TRBJ2-7; TRBD1 matches at 7 bases. Germline values: CDR1 SGHDN, CDR2 FVKESK. The CDR3 runs to 15 residues. V lost 2 bases to trimming and J lost 2 bases; unmatched junction nucleotides: 6. CDR3 DNA sequence: TGTGCCAGCAGCCAATGGGCAGGGGGAACCTACGAGCAGTACTTC. This codes for CASSQWAGGTYEQYF. The full variable domain, its missing parts supplied by reference TRBV14 and TRBJ2-7, is EAGVTQFPSHSVIEKGQTVTLRCDPISGHDNLYWYRRVMGKEIKFLLHFVKESKQDESGMPNNRFLAERTGGTYSTLKVQPAELEDSGVYFCASSQWAGGTYEQYFGPGTRLTVT.

In this sample, this clone turned up once. This chain uses TRBV28 with TRBJ2-6, with 8 bases matching TRBD1. This CDR3 spans 17 amino acids. Trimming removed 8 bases from V and 0 bases from J; junction bases left unmatched: 9. Germline V gives CDR1 MDHEN, CDR2 SYDVKM. CDR3 residues: CASLSGQAISGANVLTF. The CDR3 DNA follows: TGTGCCAGCCTGTCGGGACAGGCGATCTCTGGGGCCAACGTCCTGACTTTC. The variable domain in full, completed from reference TRBV28 and TRBJ2-6, reads DVKVTQSSRYLVKRTGEKVFLECVQDMDHENMFWYRQDPGLGLRLIYFSYDVKMKEKGDIPEGYSVSREKKERFSLILESASTNQTSMYLCASLSGQAISGANVLTFGAGSRLTVL.

A word on this clone: One junction end does not reproduce the germline sequence, and a read error may be involved. The chain combines TRBV6-5 with TRBJ1-1; D call uncertain. The CDR3 runs to 14 residues. Germline CDR1 MNHEY, CDR2 SVGAGI. CDR3 nucleotide sequence: TGTGCCAGCAGTTACGCCCCCCAAACCAGATGGCGGGTCTTT. Protein sequence: CASSYAPQTRWRVF.

The chain employs TRBV7-9 and TRBJ1-2, with TRBD1 as a possible D gene (5 bases). V shed 3 bases and J shed 5 bases, with 16 bases lying between them. Germline CDR1 SEHNR, CDR2 FQNEAQ (reference sequence). The CDR3 contains 15 residues. The DNA of the CDR3 is TGTGCCAGCAGCTTCCACGACCAGGGCGGTTATGGCTACACCTTC. Translating gives CASSFHDQGGYGYTF. The full variable domain, with the rest looked up from reference TRBV7-9 and TRBJ1-2, is DTGVSQNPRHKITKRGQNVTFRCDPISEHNRLYWYRQTLGQGPEFLTYFQNEAQLEKSRLLSDRFSAERPKGSFSTLEIQRTEQGDSAMYLCASSFHDQGGYGYTFGSGTRLTVV.

The chain carries TRBV6-5 and TRBJ1-1, with TRBD1 matching 12 bases. This CDR3 spans 15 amino acids. CDR1 and CDR2 (germline): MNHEY, SVGAGI. The trim removed 8 bases at V and 5 bases at J, leaving 9 bases unmatched. CDR3 DNA sequence: TGTGCCAGCTCGGGACAGGGGGCAATAGGGACTGAAGCTTTCTTT. Translating gives CASSGQGAIGTEAFF.

This clone was seen a single time. The chain joins TRBV6-1 to TRBJ2-5; the D gene is possibly TRBD1 (6 bases). The J call may be faulty, since TRBJ2-7 better matches the DNA end. The CDR3 runs 15 residues. The V gene's germline CDR1 is MNHNS and CDR2 SASEGT. In DNA form, the CDR3 reads TGTGCCAGCAGTGAACCCGACAGGATCTCCTACGAGCAGTACTTC. Its protein is CASSEPDRISYEQYF.

The V call is TRBV9, the J call TRBJ1-1; no definite D call. The ends were cut back, 3 bases at V and 9 bases at J, with 12 bases in the middle. Germline loops: CDR1 SGDLS, CDR2 YYNGEE. The CDR3 spans 12 residues. The CDR3 here is CASSAGRGKAFF. The CDR3 nucleotides are TGTGCCAGCAGCGCCGGTAGAGGGAAAGCTTTCTTT.

This clone appeared a few times. V is TRBV5-1 and J is TRBJ2-3; 9 bases agree with TRBD1. Germline CDR1 reads SGHRS; CDR2 reads YFSETQ. The junction had 8 bases not matched to a gene; V was cut back by 3 bases and J by 0 bases. The CDR3 loop spans 17 amino acids. CDR3 in DNA: TGCGCCAGCAGCTCTCCTCCGGGACAGGGTAGCACAGATACGCAGTATTTT. It yields the protein CASSSPPGQGSTDTQYF. The full variable domain, completed using reference TRBV5-1 and TRBJ2-3, is KAGVTQTPRYLIKTRGQQVTLSCSPISGHRSVSWYQQTPGQGLQFLFEYFSETQRNKGNFPGRFSGRQFSNSRSEMNVSTLELGDSALYLCASSSPPGQGSTDTQYFGPGTRLTVL.

The chain is built from TRBV6-4 and TRBJ2-3; D not certain. The V gene's germline CDR1 is MRHNA and CDR2 SNTAGT. The CDR3 sequence is 13 residues long. V shed 0 bases and J shed 6 bases, with 7 bases lying between them. CDR3 DNA: TGTGCCAGCAGTGACTCAGCTTTGGATACGCAGTATTTT. Amino acid sequence: CASSDSALDTQYF.

This clone came up once. This chain connects TRBV5-1 to TRBJ2-7; 10 bases fit TRBD1. The germline V gene has CDR1 SGHRS and CDR2 YFSETQ. CDR3 length: 15 amino acids. After removal of 4 bases from V and 0 bases from J, the junction contained 4 bases not matched to a gene. The CDR3 nucleotides read TGCGCCAGCAGCCCAGGACAGGGGGGCTCCTACGAGCAGTACTTC. Translating gives CASSPGQGGSYEQYF. Full variable domain (outside the CDR3, taken from reference TRBV5-1 and TRBJ2-7): KAGVTQTPRYLIKTRGQQVTLSCSPISGHRSVSWYQQTPGQGLQFLFEYFSETQRNKGNFPGRFSGRQFSNSRSEMNVSTLELGDSALYLCASSPGQGGSYEQYFGPGTRLTVT.

This clone was found a few times. The rearrangement uses TRBV5-1 and TRBJ2-7; 10 nucleotides match TRBD1. Germline CDR1 is SGHRS and CDR2 is YFSETQ. This CDR3 comprises 16 residues. V lost 4 bases, J lost 5 bases, and 12 bases stayed unmatched. The CDR3 bases are TGCGCCAGCAGCCTGCGGGGACAGGGGTCTATCGACGAGCAGTACTTC. It translates to CASSLRGQGSIDEQYF.

This clone was picked up one time. The chain combines TRBV27 with TRBJ2-5; D gene ambiguous. The CDR3 contains 13 residues. Trimming removed 3 bases at V and 0 bases at J, with 5 bases between. CDR1 and CDR2 from the germline V gene are MNHEY and SMNVEV (reference sequence). The DNA of the CDR3 is TGTGCCAGCAGTTTCGAGTACCAAGAGACCCAGTACTTC. Translating it yields CASSFEYQETQYF.

The chain is built from TRBV10-2 and TRBJ1-5, with TRBD1 identical over 9 bases. CDR1 and CDR2 (germline): WSHSY, SAAADI. V was pared by 6 bases and J by 6 bases, with 3 bases of the junction left unmatched. This CDR3 is built from 13 residues. As DNA, the CDR3 is TGCGCCAGCAGGGACAGGGGACGTCAGCCCCAGCATTTT. Translated: CASRDRGRQPQHF.

V is TRBV30 and J is TRBJ2-1; TRBD2 aligns across 12 bases. This CDR3 spans 16 amino acids. V gave up 0 bases and J gave up 10 bases; unmatched junction bases: 10. Per germline, CDR1 GTSNPN and CDR2 SVGIG (reference sequence). The CDR3 nucleotides are TGTGCCTGGAGTGTACCCACTAGCGGGAGGATTAGAGAGCAGTTCTTC. Protein: CAWSVPTSGRIREQFF.

V and J are TRBV7-8 and TRBJ2-7; TRBD2 might be the D (6 bases). From germline, CDR1 is SGHVS and CDR2 FQNEAQ. V shed 6 bases and J shed 5 bases, with 17 bases lying between them. The CDR3 extends over 14 amino acids. The CDR3 nucleotides are TGTGCCAGCAGACTGGACGGAGGGTCCGACGAGCAGTACTTC. Its translation: CASRLDGGSDEQYF. Full variable domain (rest looked up from reference TRBV7-8 and TRBJ2-7): GAGVSQSPRYKVAKRGQDVALRCDPISGHVSLFWYQQALGQGPEFLTYFQNEAQLDKSGLPSDRFFAERPEGSVSTLKIQRTQQEDSAVYLCASRLDGGSDEQYFGPGTRLTVT.

In its sample, this clone was seen once. The J gene is TRBJ2-1, the V gene TRBV9; D is possibly TRBD1 (6 bases). V was pared by 0 bases and J by 4 bases, with 14 bases between. The CDR3 contains 16 residues. CDR1 and CDR2 (germline): SGDLS, YYNGEE. The CDR3 sequence: CASSVAGTFPYNEQFF. The CDR3 nucleotides read TGTGCCAGCAGCGTAGCCGGGACATTCCCGTACAATGAGCAGTTCTTC.

The CDR3: CASSGDSPSHEQYF. The CDR3 DNA is TGTGCCAGCAGTGGGGACAGCCCGTCGCACGAGCAGTACTTC. The chain uses TRBV2 and TRBJ2-7; 7 nucleotides agree with TRBD1. Per germline, CDR1 SNHLY and CDR2 FYNNEI. Losses at the gene ends were 4 bases for V and 5 bases for J; bases not matched to a gene: 8. The length of the CDR3 is 14 residues.

The chain couples TRBV27 to TRBJ2-7; tentative D call: TRBD2 (5 bases). CDR3 length: 14 amino acids. V was shortened by 4 bases and J by 0 bases, with 10 bases between the two germline ends. Per germline, CDR1 MNHEY and CDR2 SMNVEV (reference sequence). The CDR3 region has the DNA TGTGCCAGCAGTTCGGGCCGGGACTCCTACGAGCAGTACTTC. It translates to CASSSGRDSYEQYF.

The chain links TRBV15 to TRBJ1-1, with D possibly TRBD1 on 5 matching bases. The germline gives CDR1 LNHNV, CDR2 YYDKDF (reference sequence). The CDR3 extends over 14 amino acids. V lost 0 bases to trimming and J lost 0 bases, with 5 bases between them. The DNA of the CDR3 is TGTGCCACCAGCAGAGAGACAGTGAACACTGAAGCTTTCTTT. This codes for CATSRETVNTEAFF.

The chain links TRBV19 to TRBJ2-7, with TRBD1 matching over 9 bases. Germline CDR1 is LNHDA and CDR2 is SQIVND (reference sequence). This CDR3 region has 15 residues. Trimming at V came to 7 bases and at J to 2 bases, leaving 9 bases not matched to a gene. CDR3: CASTIGTGRTYEQYF. The CDR3 DNA follows: TGTGCCAGTACCATCGGGACAGGGAGGACCTACGAGCAGTACTTC.

This clone is a singleton in its sample. The chain couples TRBV29-1 to TRBJ1-2, with D possibly being TRBD1 (6 bases). Trimming took 7 bases from V and 4 from J, leaving 22 bases between them. The CDR3 is made up of 15 amino acids. In germline, CDR1 is SQVTM, CDR2 ANQGSEA. CDR3 coding DNA: TGCAGCGCCGCCGGGCAGGGGTTTGGGGGCTATGGCTACACCTTC. Translating it yields CSAAGQGFGGYGYTF.

The chain uses TRBV2 and TRBJ1-6; 8 bases align to TRBD1. V dropped 6 bases and J dropped 4; count of bases not matched to a gene: 2. The V gene's germline CDR1 is SNHLY and CDR2 FYNNEI. This CDR3 is built from 14 residues. The CDR3 reads CASRGQAYNSPLHF. The CDR3 coding sequence is TGTGCCAGCAGGGGACAGGCATATAATTCACCCCTCCACTTT.

The chain is built from TRBV6-6 and TRBJ2-1; 7 bases line up with TRBD2. CDR1 MNHNY and CDR2 SVGAGI come from the germline V gene (reference sequence). The CDR3 contains 16 residues. Trimming at V came to 2 bases and at J to 10 bases, leaving 14 bases not matched to a gene. CDR3 DNA: TGTGCCAGCAGTTACCGGACCCCTATGCCGGGAGGCGAGCAGTTCTTC. This sequence encodes CASSYRTPMPGGEQFF.

For this clone: Germline is not matched at one junction end, which may reflect a read error. The chain couples TRBV30 to TRBJ2-7; 7 bases are shared with TRBD2. The germline gives CDR1 GTSNPN, CDR2 SVGIG (reference sequence). The CDR3 length is 14 residues. The CDR3 DNA reads TGTGCCTGGGCCCCAGGGAGGGCCTCCTCCGAGCAGTACTTC. This sequence encodes CAWAPGRASSEQYF.